One and the same sample provided the 23 T cell receptor beta chains below, sequenced in a study of cytomegalovirus exposure and HLA in healthy donors. With 60 Vbeta and 13 Jbeta primers, the PCR was carried out. Libraries were prepared by immunoSEQ multiplex PCR; TCRdb keeps only in-frame clonotypes and omits some of them. This sample yields under 150,000 clones, of which less than 80% are seen a single time; less than 2% belongs to the top ten. Specimen: PBMCs. Receptor source: a female donor in good health and CMV-seropositive.

This clone appeared a few times. The chain carries TRBV14 and TRBJ1-6, with D possibly TRBD1 on 5 matching bases. The length of the CDR3 is 14 residues. Germline CDR1 SGHDN, CDR2 FVKESK. Trimming left V 0 bases short and J 7 bases short, with 7 bases between. This chain's CDR3 is CASSQETANSPLHF. The CDR3 coding sequence is TGTGCCAGCAGCCAAGAGACAGCAAATTCACCCCTCCACTTT. The variable domain in full, completed from reference TRBV14 and TRBJ1-6, reads EAGVTQFPSHSVIEKGQTVTLRCDPISGHDNLYWYRRVMGKEIKFLLHFVKESKQDESGMPNNRFLAERTGGTYSTLKVQPAELEDSGVYFCASSQETANSPLHFGNGTRLTVT.

This chain connects TRBV30 to TRBJ2-3, with 8 bases that match TRBD1. CDR3 length: 13 residues. V was pared by 5 bases and J by 3 bases, with 4 bases of the junction left unmatched. In germline, CDR1 is GTSNPN, CDR2 SVGIG (reference sequence). The CDR3 DNA reads as TGTGCCTGGGTTAGGACAGGGACAGATACGCAGTATTTT. Protein: CAWVRTGTDTQYF.

This clone has just a few counts. The chain uses TRBV28 and TRBJ1-2; 10 nucleotides agree with TRBD1. The CDR3 totals 13 residues. V was pared by 8 bases and J by 7 bases, with 7 bases of the junction left unmatched. The germline CDR1 and CDR2 sequences are MDHEN and SYDVKM. The CDR3 sequence: CASRTGGGGGYTF. In nucleotides, the CDR3 is TGTGCCAGCCGGACAGGGGGAGGAGGTGGCTACACCTTC.

This clone has only a few counts. The chain uses TRBV6-6 and TRBJ1-4; 9 bases match TRBD1. V lost 0 bases, J lost 5 bases, and 1 base stayed unmatched. This CDR3 is 15 amino acids long. Germline V CDR1 and CDR2: MNHNY, SVGAGI (reference sequence). CDR3: CASSYSGTGNEKLFF. As DNA, the CDR3 is TGTGCCAGCAGTTACTCTGGGACAGGGAATGAAAAACTGTTTTTT.

This chain connects TRBV5-6 to TRBJ1-1; D gene ambiguous. CDR1 and CDR2 from the germline V gene are SGHDT and YYEEEE. The CDR3 sequence is 14 residues long. V lost 0 bases and J lost 2, with 8 bases in between. The DNA of the CDR3 is TGTGCCAGCAGCTTGGAGCGGACTAACACTGAAGCTTTCTTT. It codes for CASSLERTNTEAFF.

The rearrangement links TRBV19 to TRBJ1-5, with a weak D call TRBD1 (5 bases). Trimming cost V 9 bases and J 0 bases, with 15 bases left between them. This CDR3 has 15 residues. Germline CDR1 and CDR2: LNHDA and SQIVND (reference sequence). CDR3 residues: CASQLQVYSNQPQHF. The CDR3 DNA reads as TGTGCCAGCCAGCTACAGGTTTATAGCAATCAGCCCCAGCATTTT.

The chain recombines TRBV11-2 with TRBJ2-7; 13 bases align to TRBD2. Germline loops: CDR1 SGHAT, CDR2 FQNNGV. V was clipped by 5 bases and J by 2 bases; unmatched bases: 15. The CDR3 runs to 19 residues. The CDR3: CASSPKGGTSGKLAYEQYF. In DNA, the CDR3 is TGTGCCAGCAGCCCTAAAGGGGGGACTAGCGGGAAGTTAGCCTACGAGCAGTACTTC. The full variable domain, rest sourced from reference TRBV11-2 and TRBJ2-7, is EAGVAQSPRYKIIEKRQSVAFWCNPISGHATLYWYQQILGQGPKLLIQFQNNGVVDDSQLPKDRFSAERLKGVDSTLKIQPAKLEDSAVYLCASSPKGGTSGKLAYEQYFGPGTRLTVT.

The rearrangement uses TRBV27 and TRBJ1-6; TRBD1 matches 7 bases. V gave up 5 bases and J gave up 7 bases; unmatched junction bases: 5. There are 14 residues in the CDR3. CDR1 is MNHEY, CDR2 SMNVEV, per germline (reference sequence). The CDR3 sequence is CASSTRQGNSPLHF. CDR3 coding DNA: TGTGCCAGCAGTACCCGACAGGGAAATTCACCCCTCCACTTT.

A note on this clone: A junction end diverges from the germline sequence, so it may reflect a read error. The rearrangement joins TRBV9 to TRBJ2-1, with 8 positions matching TRBD2. The CDR3 has 16 amino acids. Germline assignment: CDR1 SGDLS and CDR2 YYNGEE. CDR3 residues: CASSTTGTRAYSEQFF. DNA of the CDR3: TGTGCCAGCAGTACCACCGGGACTAGGGCCTACAGTGAGCAGTTCTTC.

This clone was counted only a few times. V is TRBV7-3 and J is TRBJ2-3; TRBD2 matches at 7 bases. With V trimmed by 2 bases and J by 6 bases, 8 bases remained unmatched. Germline CDR1 and CDR2: SGHTA and FQGTGA. This CDR3 region has 15 residues. The CDR3 DNA follows: TGTGCCAGCAGCTTATCAGGGCGGGGAGGGGATACGCAGTATTTT. As protein: CASSLSGRGGDTQYF.

This clone appeared a few times. The CDR3 loop reads CASSLGAGVYGYTF. Here the CDR3 DNA reads TGTGCCAGCAGCTTGGGGGCCGGGGTCTATGGCTACACCTTC. The chain employs TRBV5-5 and TRBJ1-2; unclear D gene. Germline V gene sequence: CDR1 SGHKS, CDR2 YYEKEE (reference sequence). The ends were cut back, 0 bases at V and 4 bases at J, with 10 bases in the middle. CDR3 size: 14 residues.

V and J are TRBV30 and TRBJ2-5; 11 bases agree with TRBD2. The DNA end is more similar to TRBJ2-7, so the J call may be wrong. Germline V gene data show CDR1 as GTSNPN and CDR2 as SVGIG (reference sequence). The CDR3 has 14 amino acids. The CDR3 is CAWTQLAGVYEQYF. The CDR3 region has the DNA TGTGCCTGGACCCAACTAGCGGGAGTCTACGAGCAGTACTTC.

The chain's CDR3 is CASNPDRGAYNEQFF. The CDR3 DNA follows: TGCGCCAGCAACCCCGACAGGGGGGCTTACAATGAGCAGTTCTTC. The V gene is TRBV5-1, the J gene TRBJ2-1, with 9 bases that match TRBD1. The V and J ends lost 6 bases and 4 bases, in that order; junction bases with no gene match: 8. Per the germline V gene, CDR1 is SGHRS and CDR2 is YFSETQ. The CDR3 has 15 residues.

The genes are TRBV7-9 and TRBJ2-7; maybe TRBD1 (6 bases). Trimming left V 5 bases short and J 2 bases short, with 13 bases between. The CDR3 length is 14 residues. Germline lookup yields CDR1 SEHNR and CDR2 FQNEAQ (reference sequence). DNA of the CDR3: TGTGCCAGCAGCCCCGAGTACAGGGCCTACGAGCAGTACTTC. It translates to CASSPEYRAYEQYF.

V usage is TRBV5-4 and J usage is TRBJ1-4; TRBD1 matches 9 bases. J lost 8 bases, V lost 2 bases, and 4 bases had no gene match. Germline V gene lookup returns CDR1 SGHNT and CDR2 YYREEE (reference sequence). The CDR3 contains 14 residues. CDR3 sequence: CASSFGTGNEKLFF. As DNA, the CDR3 is TGTGCCAGCAGCTTCGGGACAGGGAACGAAAAACTGTTTTTT.

Here the CDR3 DNA reads TGCAGCGTTGAAGACAGGGTGTCCTACGAGCAGTACTTC. Its protein is CSVEDRVSYEQYF. The J gene is TRBJ2-7, the V gene TRBV29-1; possible D gene TRBD1, 5 bases. CDR3 length: 13 residues. Germline V gives CDR1 SQVTM, CDR2 ANQGSEA. Trimming stripped 0 bases from V and 1 base from J, with 7 bases between.

V is TRBV28 and J is TRBJ1-2; TRBD1 agrees at 8 bases. The V gene's germline CDR1 is MDHEN and CDR2 SYDVKM. Trimming at V came to 6 bases and at J to 7 bases, leaving 10 bases not matched to a gene. CDR3 length equals 14 residues. The CDR3 sequence: CASRGQGSTGGYTF. As DNA, the CDR3 is TGTGCCAGCAGAGGACAGGGTTCGACAGGTGGCTACACCTTC.

The chain recombines TRBV5-1 with TRBJ1-2, with D unclear. The CDR3 totals 14 residues. V was cut by 4 bases and J by 3 bases, with 13 bases left in between. Germline values: CDR1 SGHRS, CDR2 YFSETQ. The CDR3 DNA is TGCGCCAGCAGCAAGCCGGGAGTCGACTATGGCTACACCTTC. This gives the protein CASSKPGVDYGYTF. The full variable domain, its missing parts supplied by reference TRBV5-1 and TRBJ1-2, is KAGVTQTPRYLIKTRGQQVTLSCSPISGHRSVSWYQQTPGQGLQFLFEYFSETQRNKGNFPGRFSGRQFSNSRSEMNVSTLELGDSALYLCASSKPGVDYGYTFGSGTRLTVV.

J is TRBJ2-3 and V is TRBV2; a weak D match, TRBD2 (7 bases). In germline, CDR1 is SNHLY, CDR2 FYNNEI. This CDR3 has 22 amino acids. The V and J ends lost 8 bases and 4 bases respectively, with 40 bases between them. In DNA form, the CDR3 reads TGTGCCAGCGCCACGTGGGGGGAGGGGGATCCAGGGAAAGGGGTGGGCGCAGATACGCAGTATTTT. Encoded protein: CASATWGEGDPGKGVGADTQYF.

The V call is TRBV25-1, the J call TRBJ2-1, with 8 bases fitting TRBD1. J was trimmed by 0 bases and V by 6 bases; bases with no gene match: 4. Germline V gene sequence: CDR1 MGHDK, CDR2 SYGVNS. CDR3 length: 15 amino acids. The CDR3 DNA reads TGTGCCAGCAGCCGGACAGGGAACTCCTACAATGAGCAGTTCTTC. Translating it yields CASSRTGNSYNEQFF.

This clone was seen once. The chain joins TRBV13 to TRBJ2-5, with D perhaps TRBD2 (7 bases). Trimming left V 5 bases short and J 5 bases short, with 21 bases between. Germline CDR1 reads PRHDT; CDR2 reads FYEKMQ (reference sequence). There are 16 residues in the CDR3. This CDR3 is CASSQIMGGAWETQYF. CDR3 nucleotides: TGTGCCAGCAGCCAAATTATGGGGGGGGCCTGGGAGACCCAGTACTTC.

The chain couples TRBV28 to TRBJ1-5, with D possibly matching TRBD1 (5 bases). There are 16 residues in the CDR3. From germline, CDR1 is MDHEN and CDR2 SYDVKM. V lost 4 bases, J lost 2 bases, and 15 bases lay in between. The CDR3 DNA follows: TGTGCCAGCAGTTCGGGGGGGGGTCGTGGCAATCAGCCCCAGCATTTT. Its translation: CASSSGGGRGNQPQHF.

The rearrangement joins TRBV9 to TRBJ2-1; D remains unclear. V gave up 0 bases and J gave up 0 bases, with 4 bases separating them. Germline CDR1 is SGDLS and CDR2 is YYNGEE. The CDR3 runs to 14 residues. The chain's CDR3 is CASSVDHSYNEQFF. The CDR3 nucleotides are TGTGCCAGCAGCGTAGATCACTCCTACAATGAGCAGTTCTTC.